Described below is a single TCR beta chain sequence and its context. Its antigen is still unknown. This sample was included in a study of shared clonotypes between healthy human individuals. Overall study findings and caveats: What limited the represented genetic and exposure-history diversity was the small number of donors.

Libraries were prepared by immunoSEQ multiplex PCR; TCRdb keeps only in-frame clonotypes and omits some of them. This table holds under 750,000 clones, approximately 77% found once. The length of the CDR3 is 16 residues. The junction had 10 bases not matched to a gene; V was cut back by 5 bases and J by 7 bases. The V gene's germline CDR1 is MNHNY and CDR2 SVGAGI (reference sequence). This TCR derives from a woman in her thirties in good health. Source material: memory CD4+ T cells sorted from blood. As for subset: CD45RA-negative fraction. The V and J genes are TRBV6-6 and TRBJ2-1; 11 bases line up with TRBD2. As DNA, the CDR3 is TGTGCCAGCAGTGCCGCCGGGACTAGCGGATTTAATGAGCAGTTCTTC. Translation gives CASSAAGTSGFNEQFF.